These T cell receptor beta chains were read from a single sample in a study of blood T cell repertoires in COVID-19. This table comes from immunoSEQ multiplex PCR, and its TCRdb copy is limited to in-frame clones, with some not included. The data hold some 200,000 clones, with almost 85% observed a single time. What was sequenced was peripheral blood. These receptors all stem from a human donor with acute or convalescent COVID-19. The donor label of this sample is uncertain. Each CDR3 is given with its conserved first and last residue. The D gene is left open where the match is weak. Size tells how often a clone was seen (once, few, many) or the class of an expanded clone, and some rows leave it out.

v_call: TRBV6-2/TRBV6-3
clone_size: -
j_call: TRBJ1-5
d_call: TRBD1
cdr3_nt: TGTGCCAGCAGTTACTCGACAGGGTCCAGCCACAAAAATCAGCCCCAGCATTTT
cdr3_aa: CASSYSTGSSHKNQPQHF

v_call: TRBV4-2
clone_size: -
j_call: TRBJ1-4
d_call: TRBD1
cdr3_nt: TGTGCCAGCAGCCAGCCTTTTGACAGGGGGTTGGGTGAAAAACTGTTTTTT
cdr3_aa: CASSQPFDRGLGEKLFF

v_call: TRBV18
clone_size: -
j_call: TRBJ1-5
d_call: TRBD1
cdr3_nt: TGTGCCAGCTCACCGGCAACAGGGGCGAATCAGCCCCAGCATTTT
cdr3_aa: CASSPATGANQPQHF

v_call: TRBV7-9
clone_size: -
j_call: TRBJ2-1
d_call: -
cdr3_nt: TGTGCCAGCAGCCCGAGAGGGAGCGGAGCCGGGGTCTACAATGAGCAGTTCTTC
cdr3_aa: CASSPRGSGAGVYNEQFF

v_call: TRBV5-1
clone_size: -
j_call: TRBJ1-1
d_call: -
cdr3_nt: TGCGCCAGCACCCCGACAGCTGTTAACACTGAAGCTTTCTTT
cdr3_aa: CASTPTAVNTEAFF

v_call: TRBV27
clone_size: -
j_call: TRBJ2-7
d_call: TRBD1
cdr3_nt: TGTGCCAGCAGTAACGACAGGGTAGTCGTCTACGAGCAGTACTTC
cdr3_aa: CASSNDRVVVYEQYF

v_call: TRBV5-1
clone_size: -
j_call: TRBJ2-2
d_call: TRBD2
cdr3_nt: TGCGCCAGCAGCCGACTAGCTCTTGGCACCGGGGAGCTGTTTTTT
cdr3_aa: CASSRLALGTGELFF

v_call: TRBV3-1/TRBV3-2
clone_size: -
j_call: TRBJ2-5
d_call: TRBD2
cdr3_nt: TGTGCCAGCAGCCAAGCCCTAGCGGGGCAAGAGACCCAGTACTTC
cdr3_aa: CASSQALAGQETQYF

v_call: TRBV7-2
clone_size: -
j_call: TRBJ2-3
d_call: TRBD2
cdr3_nt: TGTGCCAGCAGCTTAGACGGACTAGCGGGAAGGGTAGATACGCAGTATTTT
cdr3_aa: CASSLDGLAGRVDTQYF

v_call: TRBV5-1
clone_size: -
j_call: TRBJ2-6
d_call: TRBD1
cdr3_nt: TGCGCCAGCAGCTTACCGGGACAGGGAACATCTGGGGCCAACGTCCTGACTTTC
cdr3_aa: CASSLPGQGTSGANVLTF

v_call: TRBV25-1
clone_size: -
j_call: TRBJ1-2
d_call: TRBD1
cdr3_nt: TGTGCCAGCAGGGGGACAGATTATGGCTACACCTTC
cdr3_aa: CASRGTDYGYTF

v_call: TRBV12-3/TRBV12-4
clone_size: -
j_call: TRBJ2-2
d_call: -
cdr3_nt: TGTGCCAGCACCCTTACGAACACCGGGGAGCTGTTTTTT
cdr3_aa: CASTLTNTGELFF

v_call: TRBV6-4
clone_size: -
j_call: TRBJ1-1
d_call: -
cdr3_nt: TGTGCCAGCAGTGACTTTCCCAGGGAGCGGGGCACTGAAGCTTTCTTT
cdr3_aa: CASSDFPRERGTEAFF

v_call: TRBV7-9
clone_size: few
j_call: TRBJ2-5
d_call: -
cdr3_nt: TGTGCCAGCAGCACCGGGGTACTTTTCACGGCCGGATTAGAGACCCAGTACTTC
cdr3_aa: CASSTGVLFTAGLETQYF

v_call: TRBV19
clone_size: -
j_call: TRBJ2-7
d_call: TRBD2
cdr3_nt: TGTGCCAGTAGTATTGATCTAGCGGGGGTTGGATACGAGCAGTACTTC
cdr3_aa: CASSIDLAGVGYEQYF

v_call: TRBV6-5
clone_size: -
j_call: TRBJ1-2
d_call: -
cdr3_nt: TGTGCCAGCAGTTATGACGGGTCAACTTATGGCTACACCTTC
cdr3_aa: CASSYDGSTYGYTF

v_call: TRBV7-8
clone_size: -
j_call: TRBJ1-1
d_call: -
cdr3_nt: TGTGCCAGCAGCTTAGTGCCGACAGCCAACACTGAAGCTTTCTTT
cdr3_aa: CASSLVPTANTEAFF

v_call: TRBV5-1
clone_size: -
j_call: TRBJ2-2
d_call: TRBD1
cdr3_nt: TGCGCCAGCAGCTCCTCGGGACAGGGCCCCGGGGAGCTGTTTTTT
cdr3_aa: CASSSSGQGPGELFF

v_call: TRBV5-1
clone_size: once
j_call: TRBJ2-3
d_call: -
cdr3_nt: TGCGCCAGCAGCCCGGAGGGTGGATCCACAGATACGCAGTATTTT
cdr3_aa: CASSPEGGSTDTQYF

v_call: TRBV5-4
clone_size: -
j_call: TRBJ1-2
d_call: -
cdr3_nt: TGTGCCAGCAGCGTACCGACACTCCCGGTTGGCTACACCTTC
cdr3_aa: CASSVPTLPVGYTF

v_call: TRBV30
clone_size: -
j_call: TRBJ2-7
d_call: -
cdr3_nt: TGTGCCTGGAGCCGTACGGAGCCCTACGAGCAGTACTTC
cdr3_aa: CAWSRTEPYEQYF

v_call: TRBV7-2
clone_size: -
j_call: TRBJ2-1
d_call: -
cdr3_nt: TGTGCCAGCAGCTTAGCCGCAGGGGGCGGGAGGGCCTACAATGAGCAGTTCTTC
cdr3_aa: CASSLAAGGGRAYNEQFF

v_call: TRBV7-3
clone_size: -
j_call: TRBJ1-1
d_call: -
cdr3_nt: TGTGCCAGCAGCCCTACTGCGAGTACTGAAGCTTTCTTT
cdr3_aa: CASSPTASTEAFF

v_call: TRBV2
clone_size: -
j_call: TRBJ1-5
d_call: TRBD1
cdr3_nt: TGTGCCAGCAGTCACTTAAGGGGGCTTGGGTCCAATCAGCCCCAGCATTTT
cdr3_aa: CASSHLRGLGSNQPQHF

v_call: TRBV7-9
clone_size: -
j_call: TRBJ2-5
d_call: -
cdr3_nt: -
cdr3_aa: CASILAGTTPYF

v_call: TRBV28
clone_size: -
j_call: TRBJ2-1
d_call: TRBD2
cdr3_nt: TGTGCCAGCACAACCGGAGGGGCTAGCGGGAAAAGGGAGTTCTTC
cdr3_aa: CASTTGGASGKREFF

v_call: TRBV3-1/TRBV3-2
clone_size: -
j_call: TRBJ1-1
d_call: -
cdr3_nt: TGTGCCAGCACCCCCGCCCGTCCGACAGCGAACACTGAAGCTTTCTTT
cdr3_aa: CASTPARPTANTEAFF

v_call: TRBV28
clone_size: once
j_call: TRBJ2-7
d_call: TRBD2
cdr3_nt: TGTGCCAGCAGTTCCGGCGGGGGGGACTCCTACGAGCAGTACTTC
cdr3_aa: CASSSGGGDSYEQYF

v_call: TRBV5-4
clone_size: -
j_call: TRBJ1-2
d_call: TRBD1
cdr3_nt: TGTGCCAGCAGTTCTGACAGGGCCGGAGGCTACACCTTC
cdr3_aa: CASSSDRAGGYTF

v_call: TRBV4-2
clone_size: -
j_call: TRBJ1-1
d_call: TRBD1
cdr3_nt: TGTGCCAGCAGCCAAGATCAGGGGGCGCGAACTGAAGCTTTCTTT
cdr3_aa: CASSQDQGARTEAFF

v_call: TRBV18
clone_size: -
j_call: TRBJ1-3
d_call: TRBD1
cdr3_nt: TGTGCCAGCTCACAGAACACAGGGGACTCTGGAAACACCATATATTTT
cdr3_aa: CASSQNTGDSGNTIYF